This T cell receptor (beta chain) was found in a study of T cells after yellow fever vaccination. Across the whole study: Fractions with few cells were prepared using SMART-Seq v4 Ultra Low Input.

This clonotype was found many times. The antigen is undetermined. Study outcomes and limitations: Primary-vaccination clones mostly resurfaced post-booster (just under 98% CD4, just under 90% CD8). Weaker overall was a secondary response that nonetheless peaked faster, on day 5 versus 15.

5'RACE template switching produced TCR cDNA carrying a universal primer site and UMIs. TCRdb reanalysed the 5' RACE reads using MiXCR and keeps one entry per CDR3 protein. The profile shows approximately 250,000 distinct CDR3 sequences, about 3.7% of them singletons. CDR3 length: 14 residues. CDR1 is SNHLY and CDR2 is FYNNEI in the germline V gene. V lost 5 bases, J lost 7 bases, and 15 bases lay in between. The sequence was collected from a young man who received the YFV17D yellow fever vaccine. The V gene is TRBV2, the J gene TRBJ2-1; maybe TRBD1 (6 bases). Sequenced here: PBMCs, sampled 15 days after the yellow fever booster vaccination. CDR3 residues: CASSPWGRGNEQFF. The CDR3 DNA reads as TGTGCCAGCAGTCCTTGGGGCAGGGGAAATGAGCAGTTCTTC.